The 15 T cell receptor beta chains below come from one sample, sequenced in a study of cytomegalovirus exposure and HLA in healthy donors. The PCR ran on 60 Vbeta and 13 Jbeta primers. Measured with immunoSEQ multiplex PCR; TCRdb has only the in-frame clones, and not every one. Of about 170,000 clones listed, roughly 80% are singletons. Sequenced material: PBMCs. The source of these receptors is a male donor in good health and CMV-seronegative.

The rearrangement uses TRBV6-6 and TRBJ2-1; 11 positions agree with TRBD1. This CDR3 has 15 amino acids. Germline loops: CDR1 MNHNY, CDR2 SVGAGI (reference sequence). The V segment lost 3 bases and the J segment 5 bases; nucleotides outside the gene matches: 3. CDR3 in amino acids: CASSYRDRGDNEQFF. As DNA, the CDR3 is TGTGCCAGCAGTTATCGGGACAGGGGGGACAATGAGCAGTTCTTC.

The chain uses TRBV5-4 and TRBJ2-1; TRBD1 aligns across 7 bases. The germline CDR1 and CDR2 sequences are SGHNT and YYREEE (reference sequence). There are 15 residues in the CDR3. The V and J ends lost 7 bases and 3 bases, in that order; junction bases with no gene match: 10. CDR3 nucleotide sequence: TGTGCCAGCTACACCTTGGACAGGAACTACAATGAGCAGTTCTTC. Its translation is CASYTLDRNYNEQFF.

This clone has just one count. The chain is built from TRBV12-5 and TRBJ2-3; maybe TRBD2 (7 bases). Germline lookup yields CDR1 LGHNT and CDR2 FRNRAP. The V end was cut by 0 bases, the J end by 0 bases, with 10 bases between. CDR3 length: 16 amino acids. CDR3 in DNA: TGTGCTAGTGGTTTGGTAGGGGGGGGAAGCACAGATACGCAGTATTTT. Protein: CASGLVGGGSTDTQYF.

The J gene is TRBJ2-7, the V gene TRBV4-2; 12 bases align to TRBD1. CDR3 length: 15 residues. V lost 1 base, J lost 6 bases, and 4 bases stayed unmatched. Germline values: CDR1 LGHNA, CDR2 YNFKEQ. CDR3: CASSQAGTGGGEQYF. The DNA for the CDR3 is TGTGCCAGCAGCCAAGCCGGGACAGGGGGCGGCGAGCAGTACTTC.

Worth noting for this clone: Germline is not matched at one junction end, which may reflect a read error. The chain combines TRBV7-9 with TRBJ1-5; the D is unclear. CDR3 length: 15 amino acids. Germline V CDR1 and CDR2: SEHNR, FQNEAQ (reference sequence). In DNA form, the CDR3 reads TGTTCCAGCAGCCCCGCCTTGGGCGCCAATCAGCCCCAGCATTTT. It encodes CSSSPALGANQPQHF.

Written as DNA, the CDR3 is TGTGCCAGCAGCGCCGGGGGGGCGGGAGGAAACACCATATATTTT. Amino acid sequence: CASSAGGAGGNTIYF. This chain uses TRBV6-1 with TRBJ1-3; tentatively, D is TRBD1 (6 bases). Trimming removed 6 bases from V and 4 bases from J, with 16 bases in between. CDR1 is MNHNS, CDR2 SASEGT, per germline. CDR3 length: 15 amino acids.

V gene TRBV5-1 combines with J gene TRBJ1-3, with D perhaps TRBD1 (6 bases). Germline-derived CDR1 and CDR2 are SGHRS and YFSETQ. CDR3 length equals 14 residues. V was cut by 5 bases and J by 4 bases, with 13 bases left in between. The CDR3 protein is CASRTSGDGNTIYF. CDR3 DNA sequence: TGCGCCAGCAGAACCTCAGGGGACGGAAACACCATATATTTT.

The chain links TRBV6-5 to TRBJ1-2, with 7 positions matching TRBD1. The junction had 19 bases not matched to a gene; V was cut back by 6 bases and J by 12 bases. CDR1 is MNHEY, CDR2 SVGAGI, per germline. The CDR3 totals 15 residues. CDR3 nucleotides: TGTGCCAGCAGATCACCGGGACAGACTCGTCAAGGGAACACCTTC. This codes for CASRSPGQTRQGNTF.

The chain is built from TRBV7-9 and TRBJ2-5; D is perhaps TRBD1 (5 bases). The V and J ends lost 7 bases and 5 bases respectively, with 8 bases between them. The V gene's germline CDR1 is SEHNR and CDR2 FQNEAQ (reference sequence). The CDR3 is 11 residues long. CDR3 loop: CASTPGETQYF. The DNA of the CDR3 is TGTGCCAGCACCCCAGGGGAGACCCAGTACTTC. Using reference TRBV7-9 and TRBJ2-5 for the parts outside the CDR3, the full variable domain is DTGVSQNPRHKITKRGQNVTFRCDPISEHNRLYWYRQTLGQGPEFLTYFQNEAQLEKSRLLSDRFSAERPKGSFSTLEIQRTEQGDSAMYLCASTPGETQYFGPGTRLLVL.

The chain combines TRBV19 with TRBJ1-5; D perhaps matches TRBD1 (5 bases). The CDR3 is 16 residues long. In germline, CDR1 is LNHDA, CDR2 SQIVND (reference sequence). V lost 6 bases and J lost 3, with 18 bases in between. The CDR3 nucleotides read TGTGCCAGTAGCCCCCGGGGGGAAGGAAACAATCAGCCCCAGCATTTT. Its protein is CASSPRGEGNNQPQHF. The whole variable domain, filled in from reference TRBV19 and TRBJ1-5, reads DGGITQSPKYLFRKEGQNVTLSCEQNLNHDAMYWYRQDPGQGLRLIYYSQIVNDFQKGDIAEGYSVSREKKESFPLTVTSAQKNPTAFYLCASSPRGEGNNQPQHFGDGTRLSIL.

V usage is TRBV7-8 and J usage is TRBJ1-1; TRBD1 is a possible D gene (5 bases). V dropped 2 bases and J dropped 1 base, with 11 bases sitting between them. Germline CDR1 SGHVS, CDR2 FQNEAQ. This CDR3 is 15 amino acids long. The CDR3: CASSLSHGGNTEAFF. CDR3 bases: TGTGCCAGCAGCTTAAGTCACGGGGGGAACACTGAAGCTTTCTTT. Complete variable domain (other parts from reference TRBV7-8 and TRBJ1-1): GAGVSQSPRYKVAKRGQDVALRCDPISGHVSLFWYQQALGQGPEFLTYFQNEAQLDKSGLPSDRFFAERPEGSVSTLKIQRTQQEDSAVYLCASSLSHGGNTEAFFGQGTRLTVV.

The chain couples TRBV4-1 to TRBJ1-1; possibly TRBD1 for D (6 bases). V was clipped by 2 bases and J by 0 bases, with 10 bases between them. Per the germline V gene, CDR1 is MGHRA and CDR2 is YSYEKL. The CDR3 is 15 residues long. CDR3 sequence reads: CASSQRQDVNTEAFF. The CDR3 DNA sequence: TGCGCCAGCAGCCAACGACAGGATGTGAACACTGAAGCTTTCTTT.

This chain connects TRBV4-1 to TRBJ1-3, with D possibly matching TRBD1 (5 bases). The CDR3 covers 15 residues. The V end lost 4 bases, the J end lost 0 bases, and 10 bases lay between the germline ends. In germline, CDR1 is MGHRA, CDR2 YSYEKL. The CDR3 spells CASSLMDTSGNTIYF. In DNA form, the CDR3 reads TGCGCCAGCAGCCTCATGGACACCTCTGGAAACACCATATATTTT.

The chain combines TRBV10-3 with TRBJ1-3; unclear D gene. Germline V lookup: CDR1 ENHRY, CDR2 SYGVKD. The CDR3 is 17 residues long. The V and J ends lost 1 base and 4 bases respectively, with 17 bases between them. In DNA, the CDR3 is TGTGCCATCAGTGAGTGGCAAGTTGGGCCAACAGGAAACACCATATATTTT. Translated, it gives CAISEWQVGPTGNTIYF.

The rearrangement joins TRBV6-6 to TRBJ1-5; a possible D gene is TRBD1 (5 bases). Germline V gives CDR1 MNHNY, CDR2 SVGAGI (reference sequence). Trimming took 6 bases from V and 6 from J, leaving 15 bases between them. The CDR3 length is 14 residues. The CDR3 protein is CASRPLSGGQPQHF. For the CDR3, the DNA is TGTGCCAGCAGACCACTCTCGGGGGGTCAGCCCCAGCATTTT.